This T cell receptor (beta chain) was observed in a study of T-cell memory formation after mild COVID-19. The wider study: Among the donors, TCR clusters were largely specific to each donor. Overall study results and limits: Within pre-infection memory, some responding clones were found, suggesting cross-reactive memory joined. Clones shrinking from day 15 to 85 showed even CD4/CD8 mixes; later expanders tilted CD4+.

Constant-segment primers and 5'RACE yielded cDNA libraries for TCR alpha and TCR beta, each carrying sample barcodes and UMIs. MiXCR, applied by TCRdb to the 5' RACE reads, yields one record per CDR3 protein. The data hold 100,000 to 130,000 distinct CDR3 sequences, with 18% observed a single time. The sample holds a few counts of this clonotype. Antigen unknown. The sample taken for sequencing was PBMCs or a T cell subset sorted from them (not recorded which). The receptor's source is a man between 18 and 35 years old who had mild COVID-19 (a few samples of this study predate the infection). Cell type and time point are not known.

The CDR3 sequence is CATSTWTGRSNGAFF. CDR3 bases: TGTGCCACCAGCACCTGGACAGGGCGTAGTAACGGAGCTTTCTTT. The rearrangement links TRBV15 to TRBJ1-1; 8 nucleotides align to TRBD1. The CDR3 is made up of 15 amino acids. Germline-derived CDR1 and CDR2 are LNHNV and YYDKDF (reference sequence). The ends lost 4 bases at V and 10 bases at J; junction bases unmatched: 14.